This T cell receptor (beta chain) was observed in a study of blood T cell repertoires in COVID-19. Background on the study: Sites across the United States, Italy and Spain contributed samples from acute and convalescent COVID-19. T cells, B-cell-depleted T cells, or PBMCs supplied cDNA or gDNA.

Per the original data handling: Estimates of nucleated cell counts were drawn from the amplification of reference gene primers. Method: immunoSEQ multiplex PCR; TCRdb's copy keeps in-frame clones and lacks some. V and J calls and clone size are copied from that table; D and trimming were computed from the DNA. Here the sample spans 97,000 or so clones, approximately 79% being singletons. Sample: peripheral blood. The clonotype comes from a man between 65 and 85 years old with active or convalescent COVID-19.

CDR3 region: CAISEGAEAFF. Written as DNA, the CDR3 is TGTGCCATCAGTGAAGGAGCTGAAGCTTTCTTT. This rearrangement joins TRBV10-3 to TRBJ1-1; D remains ambiguous. The germline gives CDR1 ENHRY, CDR2 SYGVKD. The CDR3 extends over 11 amino acids. The germline V and J ends were trimmed by 3 bases and 6 bases, with 5 bases remaining between them.